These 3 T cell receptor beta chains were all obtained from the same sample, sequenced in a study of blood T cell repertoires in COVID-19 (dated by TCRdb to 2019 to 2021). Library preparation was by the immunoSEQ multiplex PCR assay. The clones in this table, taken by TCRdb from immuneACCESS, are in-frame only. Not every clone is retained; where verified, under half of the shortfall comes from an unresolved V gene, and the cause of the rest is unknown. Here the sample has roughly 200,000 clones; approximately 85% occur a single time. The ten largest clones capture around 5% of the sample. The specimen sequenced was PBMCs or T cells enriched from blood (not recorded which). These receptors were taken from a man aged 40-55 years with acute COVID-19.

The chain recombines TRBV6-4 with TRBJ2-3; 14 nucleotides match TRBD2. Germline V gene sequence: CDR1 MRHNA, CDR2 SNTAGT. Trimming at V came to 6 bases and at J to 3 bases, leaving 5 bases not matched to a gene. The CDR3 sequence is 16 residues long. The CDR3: CASSRGLAGATDTQYF. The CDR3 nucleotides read TGTGCCAGCAGCCGGGGACTAGCGGGAGCAACAGATACGCAGTATTTT.

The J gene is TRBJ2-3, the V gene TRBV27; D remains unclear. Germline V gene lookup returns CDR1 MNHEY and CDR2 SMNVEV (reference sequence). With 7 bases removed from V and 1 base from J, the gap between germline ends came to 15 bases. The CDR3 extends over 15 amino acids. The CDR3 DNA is TGTGCCAGCACCCCTGGCGGATGGGGCACAGATACGCAGTATTTT. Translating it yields CASTPGGWGTDTQYF.

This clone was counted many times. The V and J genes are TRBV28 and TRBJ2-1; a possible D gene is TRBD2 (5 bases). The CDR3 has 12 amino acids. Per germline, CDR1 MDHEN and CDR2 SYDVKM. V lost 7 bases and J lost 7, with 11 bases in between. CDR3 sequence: CASTFRGNEQFF. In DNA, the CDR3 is TGTGCCAGCACCTTCCGCGGGAATGAGCAGTTCTTC.